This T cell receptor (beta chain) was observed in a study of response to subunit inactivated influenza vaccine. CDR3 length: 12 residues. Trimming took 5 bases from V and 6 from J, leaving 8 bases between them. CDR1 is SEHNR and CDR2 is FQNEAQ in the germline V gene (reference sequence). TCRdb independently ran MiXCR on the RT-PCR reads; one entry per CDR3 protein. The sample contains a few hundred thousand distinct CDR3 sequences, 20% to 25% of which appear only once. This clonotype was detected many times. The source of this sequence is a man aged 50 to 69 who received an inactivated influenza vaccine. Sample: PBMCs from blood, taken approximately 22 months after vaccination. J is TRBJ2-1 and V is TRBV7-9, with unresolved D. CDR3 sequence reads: CASSTATNEQFF. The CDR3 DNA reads TGTGCCAGCAGCACGGCGACCAATGAGCAGTTCTTC. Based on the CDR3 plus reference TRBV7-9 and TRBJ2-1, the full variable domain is DTGVSQNPRHKITKRGQNVTFRCDPISEHNRLYWYRQTLGQGPEFLTYFQNEAQLEKSRLLSDRFSAERPKGSFSTLEIQRTEQGDSAMYLCASSTATNEQFFGPGTRLTVL.